The 24 T cell receptor beta chains presented below share a single source sample, sequenced in a study of CD8 T cells in Susac syndrome. RNA, at roughly 0.5 to 1 ug, was reverse transcribed with random hexamers. TCRdb passed the immunoSEQ multiplex PCR reads through MiXCR, listing each CDR3 protein once. The sample comprises hundreds of thousands of distinct CDR3 sequences, about 94% of which are singletons, and roughly 0.13% rests with the top ten. The material sequenced was CD8+ T cells from PBMCs. The receptors here all came from a human donor with multiple sclerosis.

V gene TRBV3-1 combines with J gene TRBJ2-6; D may correspond to TRBD1 or TRBD2 (6 bases each). The length of the CDR3 is 15 residues. V dropped 8 bases and J dropped 0 bases, with 11 bases sitting between them. Germline CDR1 and CDR2: LGHDT and YNNKEL (reference sequence). In nucleotides, the CDR3 is TGTGCCAGCGGGGGGCCCCACTCTGGGGCCAACGTCCTGACTTTC. As protein: CASGGPHSGANVLTF. Filled out from reference TRBV3-1 and TRBJ2-6, the complete variable domain reads DTAVSQTPKYLVTQMGNDKSIKCEQNLGHDTMYWYKQDSKKFLKIMFSYNNKELIINETVPNRFSPKSPDKAHLNLHINSLELGDSAVYFCASGGPHSGANVLTFGAGSRLTVL.

The CDR3 coding sequence is TGTGCCAGCAGTGAAAACCGACTAGCGGGTCCTGGGGGCTACGAGCAGTACTTC. It specifies CASSENRLAGPGGYEQYF. The chain joins TRBV2 to TRBJ2-7; the match to TRBD2 covers 10 bases. V lost 2 bases to trimming and J lost 3 bases; unmatched junction nucleotides: 13. The germline V gene has CDR1 SNHLY and CDR2 FYNNEI. There are 18 residues in the CDR3.

This clonotype was seen a single time. The gene calls are TRBV6-5 and TRBJ1-1; TRBD1 aligns across 9 bases. The CDR3 covers 17 residues. J lost 1 base, V lost 1 base, and 7 bases had no gene match. Germline CDR1 MNHEY, CDR2 SVGAGI. The CDR3 DNA follows: TGTGCCAGCAGTTACTGGGACAGGGTAGACCGGAACACTGAAGCTTTCTTT. Its translation: CASSYWDRVDRNTEAFF.

The V gene is TRBV20-1, the J gene TRBJ1-2; D uncertain. V shed 3 bases and J shed 4 bases, with 15 bases lying between them. This CDR3 has 14 amino acids. CDR1 is DFQATT and CDR2 is SNEGSKA in the germline V gene (reference sequence). For the CDR3, the DNA is TGCAGTGCTAGGTCTCTCGGTCTCATCTATGGCTACACCTTC. It yields the protein CSARSLGLIYGYTF.

The chain employs TRBV29-1 and TRBJ2-7; unclear D gene. V shed 3 bases and J shed 1 base, with 4 bases lying between them. The CDR3 consists of 11 residues. The V gene's germline CDR1 is SQVTM and CDR2 ANQGSEA. CDR3 DNA: TGCAGCGTTGACAGTTCCTACGAGCAGTACTTC. It specifies CSVDSSYEQYF.

The rearrangement joins TRBV5-4 to TRBJ2-7; a possible D gene is TRBD2 (6 bases). CDR1 and CDR2 (germline): SGHNT, YYREEE (reference sequence). The CDR3 totals 14 residues. V lost 3 bases and J lost 5, with 15 bases in between. In nucleotides, the CDR3 is TGTGCCAGCAGCTCTCAGGGACTTTACGACGAGCAGTACTTC. Translated: CASSSQGLYDEQYF.

The genes are TRBV30 and TRBJ1-2, with TRBD1 matching over 7 bases. CDR1 is GTSNPN and CDR2 is SVGIG in the germline V gene (reference sequence). Trimming removed 5 bases from V and 8 bases from J; junction bases left unmatched: 8. This CDR3 comprises 12 residues. The CDR3 loop reads CAWDGDREGYTF. CDR3 nucleotides: TGTGCCTGGGACGGAGACAGGGAGGGCTACACCTTC.

The chain joins TRBV12-3 or TRBV12-4 to TRBJ2-3; D gene unclear. This CDR3 spans 14 amino acids. V lost 4 bases to trimming and J lost 2 bases, with 10 bases between them. For the CDR3, the DNA is TGTGCCAGCAGTTCGCCCTACACCACAGATACGCAGTATTTT. Translated: CASSSPYTTDTQYF.

V gene TRBV13 combines with J gene TRBJ2-5; the D call may be TRBD1 or TRBD2 (6 bases each). The CDR3 is 12 amino acids. V lost 3 bases, J lost 9 bases, and 11 bases lay in between. From germline, CDR1 is PRHDT and CDR2 FYEKMQ (reference sequence). CDR3 loop: CASSFWRGAQYF. The CDR3 nucleotides read TGTGCCAGCAGCTTTTGGAGGGGGGCCCAGTACTTC.

The V call is TRBV9, the J call TRBJ2-7, with 8 nucleotides matching TRBD1. Trimming took 4 bases from V and 0 from J; bases not matched to a gene: 3. There are 14 residues in the CDR3. Germline values: CDR1 SGDLS, CDR2 YYNGEE. The CDR3 sequence is CASSPTGGSYEQYF. CDR3 DNA: TGTGCCAGCAGCCCCACAGGGGGCTCCTACGAGCAGTACTTC.

V and J are TRBV4-1 and TRBJ1-4; D uncertain. V was trimmed by 0 bases and J by 8 bases, leaving 16 bases between them. There are 16 residues in the CDR3. CDR1 and CDR2 (germline): MGHRA, YSYEKL. CDR3 region: CASSQDSTAAGEKLFF. CDR3 bases: TGCGCCAGCAGCCAAGATTCAACGGCGGCTGGGGAAAAACTGTTTTTT.

The chain has TRBV29-1 and TRBJ1-2; the match to TRBD1 covers 7 bases. The CDR3 totals 12 residues. Germline V gene data show CDR1 as SQVTM and CDR2 as ANQGSEA. V shed 7 bases and J 3 bases; nucleotides not matched to a gene: 5. Here the CDR3 DNA reads TGCAGCGCGACAGGGATCGACTATGGCTACACCTTC. Encoded protein: CSATGIDYGYTF.

The V call is TRBV15, the J call TRBJ2-2; perhaps D is TRBD1 or TRBD2 (6 bases each). Germline V gives CDR1 LNHNV, CDR2 YYDKDF (reference sequence). The V end lost 5 bases, the J end lost 2 bases, and 27 bases lay between the germline ends. CDR3 length equals 20 residues. The CDR3 loop is CATSGRGQYGRITNTGELFF. CDR3 nucleotide sequence: TGTGCCACCAGCGGGCGGGGACAATACGGCAGGATTACCAACACCGGGGAGCTGTTTTTT.

The chain links TRBV4-3 to TRBJ2-1; D unclear. Germline CDR1 reads LGHNA; CDR2 reads YSLEER. The CDR3 extends over 14 amino acids. V was cut by 2 bases and J by 8 bases, with 13 bases left in between. Here the CDR3 reads CASSQSMAYDEQFF. The CDR3 DNA sequence: TGCGCCAGCAGCCAATCAATGGCGTACGATGAGCAGTTCTTC.

This chain connects TRBV7-9 to TRBJ2-7, with 9 bases matching TRBD2. The CDR3 extends over 16 amino acids. Germline V gives CDR1 SEHNR, CDR2 FQNEAQ (reference sequence). Losses at the gene ends were 5 bases for V and 3 bases for J; bases not matched to a gene: 11. The CDR3 sequence is CASSPPTSGWNYEQYF. The CDR3 nucleotides are TGTGCCAGCAGCCCCCCTACTAGCGGGTGGAACTACGAGCAGTACTTC.

This clonotype was seen just once. The chain employs TRBV27 and TRBJ1-5, with D maybe TRBD1 (6 bases). In germline, CDR1 is MNHEY, CDR2 SMNVEV (reference sequence). Trimming pared 5 bases from V and 5 bases from J, leaving 10 bases between. The CDR3 totals 13 residues. CDR3: CASSQGIHQPQHF. CDR3 DNA sequence: TGTGCCAGCAGTCAGGGGATTCATCAGCCCCAGCATTTT.

The chain carries TRBV30 and TRBJ2-7; D uncertain. Trimming pared 0 bases from V and 7 bases from J, leaving 13 bases between. Germline V lookup: CDR1 GTSNPN, CDR2 SVGIG (reference sequence). The CDR3 is 13 amino acids. The CDR3 spells CAWSVVTMGEQYF. The CDR3 DNA follows: TGTGCCTGGAGTGTAGTTACGATGGGGGAGCAGTACTTC.

CDR3 loop: CASTDGGSGTEAFF. CDR3 bases: TGTGCCAGCACCGATGGGGGGTCGGGAACTGAAGCTTTCTTT. The chain uses TRBV6-5 and TRBJ1-1; D possibly corresponds to TRBD1 (5 bases). This CDR3 is 14 amino acids long. V gave up 7 bases and J gave up 5 bases, with 17 bases separating them. Germline V gene sequence: CDR1 MNHEY, CDR2 SVGAGI.

The chain uses TRBV30 and TRBJ1-4, with D possibly matching TRBD1 (6 bases). The germline V gene encodes CDR1 GTSNPN and CDR2 SVGIG (reference sequence). Trimming took 1 base from V and 5 from J, leaving 8 bases between them. The length of the CDR3 is 13 residues. CDR3 in amino acids: CAWSEGGNEKLFF. For the CDR3, the DNA is TGTGCCTGGAGTGAAGGGGGGAATGAAAAACTGTTTTTT.

This chain connects TRBV13 to TRBJ1-1; D unresolved. CDR3 length equals 14 residues. Germline V CDR1 and CDR2: PRHDT, FYEKMQ (reference sequence). The germline V and J ends were trimmed by 7 bases and 2 bases, with 14 bases remaining between them. The CDR3 sequence is CASTPWRLNTEAFF. The CDR3 DNA sequence: TGTGCCAGCACCCCCTGGAGACTAAACACTGAAGCTTTCTTT.

This clonotype was counted a single time. V gene TRBV4-3 combines with J gene TRBJ1-3; D is perhaps TRBD1 (6 bases). In germline, CDR1 is LGHNA, CDR2 YSLEER. The CDR3 length is 15 residues. Trimming cost V 4 bases and J 0 bases, with 10 bases left between them. In nucleotides, the CDR3 is TGCGCCAGCAGCCTTGACAGGAGCTCTGGAAACACCATATATTTT. It translates to CASSLDRSSGNTIYF.

The gene calls are TRBV15 and TRBJ2-2; TRBD2 might be the D (5 bases). V was pared by 8 bases and J by 6 bases, with 7 bases between. Germline V CDR1 and CDR2: LNHNV, YYDKDF (reference sequence). The CDR3 totals 11 residues. This CDR3 is CATLGAGELFF. In DNA, the CDR3 is TGTGCCACCCTCGGGGCCGGGGAGCTGTTTTTT.

This chain joins TRBV7-2 and TRBJ2-2, with D tentatively TRBD1 or TRBD2 (5 bases each). CDR1 is SGHTA and CDR2 is FQGNSA in the germline V gene. This CDR3 is 16 amino acids long. V dropped 1 base and J dropped 3 bases, with 12 bases sitting between them. CDR3 bases: TGTGCCAGCAGCTTAGGGGGGTGGGCGGACACCGGGGAGCTGTTTTTT. Translated: CASSLGGWADTGELFF.

CDR3 in amino acids: CASSEALGTEAFF. CDR3 coding DNA: TGTGCCAGCAGTGAAGCTCTGGGCACTGAAGCTTTCTTT. V is TRBV6-1 and J is TRBJ1-1; D is uncertain. CDR1 is MNHNS, CDR2 SASEGT, per germline. V shed 0 bases and J shed 4 bases, with 6 bases lying between them. The CDR3 sequence is 13 residues long.